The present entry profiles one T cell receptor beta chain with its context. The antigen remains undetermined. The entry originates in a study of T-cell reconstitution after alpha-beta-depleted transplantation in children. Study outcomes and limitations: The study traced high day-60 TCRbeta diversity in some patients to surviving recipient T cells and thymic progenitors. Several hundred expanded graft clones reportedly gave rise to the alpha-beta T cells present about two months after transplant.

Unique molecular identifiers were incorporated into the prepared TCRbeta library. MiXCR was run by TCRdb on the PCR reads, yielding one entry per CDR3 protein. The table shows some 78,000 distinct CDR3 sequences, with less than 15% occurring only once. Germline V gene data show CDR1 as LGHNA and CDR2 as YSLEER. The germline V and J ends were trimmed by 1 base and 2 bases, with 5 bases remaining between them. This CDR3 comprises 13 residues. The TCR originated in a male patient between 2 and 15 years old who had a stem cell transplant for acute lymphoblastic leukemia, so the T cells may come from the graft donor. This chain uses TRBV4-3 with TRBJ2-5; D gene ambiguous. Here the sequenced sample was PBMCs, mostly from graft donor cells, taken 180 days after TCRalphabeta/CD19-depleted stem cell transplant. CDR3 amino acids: CASSQGWQETQYF. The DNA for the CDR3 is TGCGCCAGCAGCCAAGGATGGCAAGAGACCCAGTACTTC.